The present TCR beta chain was sequenced within a study of blood T cells in healthy people across ages (dated by TCRdb to about 2015). For the study in its entirety: In model experiments, template switching captured about one uniquely barcoded TCR beta cDNA molecule for every two T cells. To track age-related changes in TCR beta repertoire diversity, the study relied on deep sequencing normalized with unique cDNA molecular identifiers. The donors were divided into four age groups: young (average around 17 years), middle-aged (about 41), aged (about 61) and long-lived (roughly 82). Using the same blood draw, the study looked at two additional independent replicas of 1 million unique cDNA reads for two donors, one aged 18 to 30 and the other aged 80 or older. The paper as a whole reports these results and caveats: Because the CMV infection status of the donors was unknown, age-related changes in expanded clonotypes may potentially have been confounded. Bulk unsorted PBMC profiling prevented conclusive comparison of naive and antigen-experienced compartments. There was a strong correlation between observed TCR beta diversity and the percentage of naive T cells measured by flow cytometry. Estimates of total diversity based on one million sequenced T cells were regarded as lower bounds and as underestimates. Compared with the aged group, more naive CD4+ T cells, fewer expanded clones and increased TCR diversity were shown by the long-lived group, suggesting age selection. As age increased, observed TCR beta diversity per million T cells dropped in a roughly linear way, and a significant reduction was already evident by age about 40.

Donors were a few dozen systemically healthy Caucasian individuals from Russia aged roughly 6 to 95 years. Each donor gave 8 to 10 milliliters of peripheral blood, drawn into EDTA-treated Vacutainer tubes. Ficoll-Paque density-gradient centrifugation was used to isolate PBMCs, with at least 7 million per sample. Trizol reagent was used to extract total RNA from PBMCs, with at least 5 micrograms per sample. The percentages of naive CD45RAhigh/CD27high T cells were determined by flow cytometry on a PBMC aliquot from every donor. From a lookup of the germline V gene, CDR1 and CDR2 are SGHTA and FQGNSA. There are 14 amino acids in the CDR3, from cysteine to phenylalanine inclusive. The only DNA kept is the CDR3, 42 bases in frame from the first base. The germline ends are 13 bases apart after V is trimmed by 7 bases and J by 1 base. This clonotype was observed once. Its target antigen remains unknown. There are no base qualities to consult, and no much larger clone falls within one base.

The library was produced with 5' RACE. Sequencing used an Illumina HiSeq 2500. A second about 7 to 12 cycle PCR used a sample-barcoded 5' primer and a J-beta primer mix. Each TCR beta cDNA molecule received a unique molecular identifier from a template-switch 5' adaptor carrying 12 random nucleotides. Each sample yielded at least 2.5 million CDR3-containing paired-end reads. The Mint cDNA synthesis kit, primed by a TRBC-specific oligonucleotide, was used to synthesize first-strand cDNA from all RNA. Following uracil-DNA glycosylase treatment, all cDNA underwent a first 18-cycle PCR with the universal primers M1SS and BC2_uni_R. Processing in the source paper ran as follows. Normalization of each sample was performed by random selection of 1 million high-quality reads, each carrying a distinct molecular identifier. Reads with shared molecular identifiers were discarded instead of being binned into consensus sequences. MiTCR, set to a Q25 quality threshold and the strictest error-elimination algorithm, was used for CDR3 identification, clonotype clustering and error correction. A nonparametric unseen species model with Euler transformation was used to estimate a lower bound on total TCR beta diversity. Using fastp at Q25 and MiXCR, TCRdb reprocessed the public reads and kept productive beta chains. Each entry merges the rows of one CDR3 protein and shows their most common DNA and genes. TCRdb, not the original authors, processed these V and J calls. The sample data list under 1,100,000 distinct CDR3 sequences, and approximately 25% of these were observed just once. The ten top clones hold less than 0.75% of the sample.

This sample was shared with a second study, whose subject was T cells of mothers and their children. Per the second study: The donors were nine systemically healthy Caucasian individuals, made up of three mothers and their six children. cDNA synthesis consumed the entire amount of extracted RNA, loaded at approximately 1.4 ug RNA in each 15 ul reaction. In the second PCR, the M1S primer added sample barcodes and 2-4 random nucleotides. Over 8.5 million TCR beta CDR3 reads were obtained for each mother, and approximately 3 million reads were obtained for each child. Thymic selection similarly shapes TCR recombination output in related and unrelated pairs, with minor effect from inherited differences. Normalized repertoire overlap in related mother-child pairs was always slightly higher than in unrelated mother-child pairs, but the difference was never significant. No persistent microchimeric T cell clones were detected, at a sensitivity of 80 to 100 clones per million clonotypes. The study used deep NGS to compare TCR beta repertoires of mothers and children, seeking features distinguishing related mother-child pairs from unrelated individuals. On average, the children were about 10 +/- 4 years old, while the mothers were approximately 41 +/- 4 years old. After adapter ligation was performed with NEBNext reagents, the libraries were sequenced on an Illumina HiSeq 2000 with 100+100 nt paired-end reads. To prevent cross-contamination, the mother and child libraries were prepared a month apart and were sequenced in separate runs. For each donor, somewhere between roughly 500,000 and 2,300,000 distinct TCR beta clonotypes were identified. Naive TCR beta clonotypes were estimated from low-frequency clonotypes matched to each donor's FACS-determined naive share, without sorting.

This clonotype was sampled from a girl aged 2 to 10 in good health. The sequenced material came from blood. The rearranged segments are TRBV7-2 and TRBJ2-5; the best D guess is TRBD2, with 5 bases matching. The nucleotides are TGTGCCAGCACCAAACCCGGACTCCAAGAGACCCAGTACTTC. Its product reads: CASTKPGLQETQYF. With the rest looked up from the reference TRBV7-2 and TRBJ2-5 genes rather than sequenced, the full variable domain is GAGVSQSPSNKVTEKGKDVELRCDPISGHTALYWYRQSLGQGLEFLIYFQGNSAPDKSGLPSDRFSAERTGGSVSTLTIQRTQQEDSAVYLCASTKPGLQETQYFGPGTRLLVL.